The 22 T cell receptor beta chains in this list originate from one sample, sequenced in a study of cytomegalovirus exposure and HLA in healthy donors. PCR primers comprised 60 Vbeta and 13 Jbeta primers. Generated by immunoSEQ multiplex PCR, the TCRdb table keeps only in-frame clones and is missing some. The sample features 96,000 or so clones, with around 3.4% in its top ten. Sequencing was performed on PBMCs. These receptor sequences come from a woman aged 25 to 39 in good health and CMV-seronegative.

The gene calls are TRBV6-5 and TRBJ1-6; 8 positions match TRBD1. Germline V gene sequence: CDR1 MNHEY, CDR2 SVGAGI. The CDR3 consists of 14 residues. V lost 6 bases to trimming and J lost 9 bases; unmatched junction nucleotides: 7. CDR3 DNA sequence: TGTGCCAGCAGCTACAGGGGGTGGGGTTCACCCCTCCACTTT. Its protein is CASSYRGWGSPLHF.

The rearrangement joins TRBV7-3 to TRBJ2-3, with unresolved D. V shed 2 bases and J shed 5 bases, with 11 bases lying between them. Germline lookup yields CDR1 SGHTA and CDR2 FQGTGA. The CDR3 is made up of 14 amino acids. The CDR3: CASSLRYPGDTQYF. CDR3 nucleotides: TGTGCCAGCAGCTTACGCTATCCGGGAGATACGCAGTATTTT. Using reference TRBV7-3 and TRBJ2-3 for the parts outside the CDR3, the full variable domain is GAGVSQTPSNKVTEKGKYVELRCDPISGHTALYWYRQSLGQGPEFLIYFQGTGAADDSGLPNDRFFAVRPEGSVSTLKIQRTERGDSAVYLCASSLRYPGDTQYFGPGTRLTVL.

The chain uses TRBV6-4 and TRBJ2-2; D possibly corresponds to TRBD2 (6 bases). Trimming shortened V by 6 bases and J by 3 bases, and 11 bases separated the two germline ends. The CDR3 extends over 14 amino acids. Germline V gene sequence: CDR1 MRHNA, CDR2 SNTAGT. In DNA, the CDR3 is TGTGCCAGCAGACCGGGACTCGACACCGGGGAGCTGTTTTTT. This codes for CASRPGLDTGELFF.

The chain has TRBV9 and TRBJ2-7; D is undetermined. Germline CDR1 and CDR2: SGDLS and YYNGEE. The CDR3 is made up of 14 amino acids. The V gene lost 3 bases and the J gene lost 2 bases, with 12 bases spanning the gap. CDR3: CASSARFEAYEQYF. Written as DNA, the CDR3 is TGTGCCAGCAGCGCCCGTTTTGAGGCCTACGAGCAGTACTTC.

This clone is classed as medium-sized (0.01 to 0.1%) by frequency. This sequence joins TRBV6-4 and TRBJ2-3, with 11 nucleotides matching TRBD2. V shed 3 bases and J 4 bases; nucleotides not matched to a gene: 3. Germline V gene sequence: CDR1 MRHNA, CDR2 SNTAGT. The CDR3 contains 15 residues. DNA for the CDR3: TGTGCCAGCAGTGAACTAGCGGGAGAGTCAGATACGCAGTATTTT. Amino acid sequence: CASSELAGESDTQYF.

The rearrangement uses TRBV2 and TRBJ1-4; unclear D gene. CDR1 and CDR2 (germline): SNHLY, FYNNEI. The CDR3 contains 13 residues. V gave up 2 bases and J gave up 7 bases, with 8 bases separating them. CDR3 in DNA: TGTGCCAGCAGTGAAACGGGGAGTGAAAAACTGTTTTTT. This codes for CASSETGSEKLFF.

The chain recombines TRBV6-6 with TRBJ1-1; no reliable D call. The germline gives CDR1 MNHNY, CDR2 SVGAGI (reference sequence). The CDR3 spans 12 residues. Deletions cut 4 bases from V and 10 bases from J, with 13 bases between. CDR3 residues: CASSFVDSGAFF. CDR3 bases: TGTGCCAGCAGTTTCGTAGACTCGGGAGCTTTCTTT.

The rearrangement uses TRBV7-2 and TRBJ2-7, with 7 bases aligning to TRBD1. The CDR3 runs 14 residues. The V segment lost 1 base and the J segment 4 bases; nucleotides outside the gene matches: 4. Germline CDR1 reads SGHTA; CDR2 reads FQGNSA. In DNA, the CDR3 is TGTGCCAGCAGCTTAGGCCCACAGGGGTACGAGCAGTACTTC. It encodes CASSLGPQGYEQYF.

The rearrangement links TRBV28 to TRBJ1-5, with 8 bases fitting TRBD1. This CDR3 is built from 18 residues. V shed 2 bases and J 2 bases; nucleotides not matched to a gene: 11. Per germline, CDR1 MDHEN and CDR2 SYDVKM. CDR3 sequence reads: CASSLRDRRGVGNQPQHF. For the CDR3, the DNA is TGTGCCAGCAGTTTAAGGGACAGGAGGGGGGTAGGCAATCAGCCCCAGCATTTT.

The chain links TRBV7-8 to TRBJ1-3; TRBD1 agrees at 7 bases. CDR3 length: 15 residues. Germline trimming cut 5 bases from V and 2 bases from J; bases unmatched to any gene: 6. The V gene's germline CDR1 is SGHVS and CDR2 FQNEAQ. CDR3 coding DNA: TGTGCCAGCAGCCGTACCCAGGGGGCTGGAAACACCATATATTTT. Its protein is CASSRTQGAGNTIYF. Full variable domain (remainder filled in from reference TRBV7-8 and TRBJ1-3): GAGVSQSPRYKVAKRGQDVALRCDPISGHVSLFWYQQALGQGPEFLTYFQNEAQLDKSGLPSDRFFAERPEGSVSTLKIQRTQQEDSAVYLCASSRTQGAGNTIYFGEGSWLTVV.

V and J are TRBV6-6 and TRBJ1-1; D not resolved. The CDR3 has 12 amino acids. V was trimmed by 6 bases and J by 4 bases, leaving 9 bases between them. Germline CDR1 MNHNY, CDR2 SVGAGI (reference sequence). The CDR3 is CASSTGATEAFF. The CDR3 region has the DNA TGTGCCAGCAGCACGGGAGCCACTGAAGCTTTCTTT.

The chain couples TRBV5-1 to TRBJ2-3; 11 bases line up with TRBD2. Trimming at V came to 0 bases and at J to 1 base, leaving 1 base not matched to a gene. The CDR3 is 16 amino acids. From germline, CDR1 is SGHRS and CDR2 YFSETQ. CDR3 region: CASSLELAGGTDTQYF. The CDR3 DNA is TGCGCCAGCAGCTTGGAACTAGCGGGAGGCACAGATACGCAGTATTTT.

V usage is TRBV10-3 and J usage is TRBJ2-7; maybe TRBD1 (6 bases). CDR3 length: 12 amino acids. In germline, CDR1 is ENHRY, CDR2 SYGVKD. The V end was cut by 10 bases, the J end by 2 bases, with 12 bases between. CDR3 nucleotide sequence: TGTGCCACTCAGACAGGCACCTACGAGCAGTACTTC. It codes for CATQTGTYEQYF.

V and J are TRBV2 and TRBJ1-1, with 9 bases identical to TRBD1. Germline values: CDR1 SNHLY, CDR2 FYNNEI. J was trimmed by 4 bases and V by 1 base; bases with no gene match: 1. CDR3 length: 14 amino acids. In DNA, the CDR3 is TGTGCCAGCAGTGAAGGGACAGGGGCCACTGAAGCTTTCTTT. Amino acids: CASSEGTGATEAFF.

The V and J genes are TRBV5-1 and TRBJ1-2; 7 bases fit TRBD1. J was trimmed by 3 bases and V by 2 bases; bases with no gene match: 1. The CDR3 length is 13 residues. Germline V lookup: CDR1 SGHRS, CDR2 YFSETQ. CDR3 loop: CASSFGTDYGYTF. The CDR3 coding sequence is TGCGCCAGCAGCTTCGGGACAGACTATGGCTACACCTTC.

The chain is built from TRBV19 and TRBJ2-1; the match to TRBD2 covers 14 bases. The trim removed 4 bases at V and 8 bases at J, leaving 7 bases unmatched. Germline CDR1 reads LNHDA; CDR2 reads SQIVND (reference sequence). CDR3 length equals 16 residues. The CDR3 coding sequence is TGTGCCAGTAGTACCGGGACTAGCGGGGGACGGGATGAGCAGTTCTTC. It yields the protein CASSTGTSGGRDEQFF.

The rearrangement uses TRBV7-2 and TRBJ1-2; D ambiguous. This CDR3 spans 15 amino acids. V lost 1 base, J lost 8 bases, and 17 bases lay in between. Germline CDR1 is SGHTA and CDR2 is FQGNSA. The CDR3 DNA reads as TGTGCCAGCAGCTTAGTCGATTGGCAGACCGGGGGCTACACCTTC. Encoded protein: CASSLVDWQTGGYTF.

The V gene is TRBV5-1, the J gene TRBJ2-3, with TRBD1 identical over 7 bases. The V gene end was trimmed by 4 bases and the J gene end by 2 bases; junction bases not matched to a gene: 4. The CDR3 has 14 residues. The germline gives CDR1 SGHRS, CDR2 YFSETQ. The CDR3 is CASSLGQATDTQYF. CDR3 coding DNA: TGCGCCAGCAGCCTTGGACAGGCCACAGATACGCAGTATTTT.

The rearrangement joins TRBV19 to TRBJ1-2; 7 bases line up with TRBD1. Germline CDR1 reads LNHDA; CDR2 reads SQIVND (reference sequence). The CDR3 runs 14 residues. The ends lost 3 bases at V and 0 bases at J; junction bases unmatched: 1. The CDR3 is CASSIGTANYGYTF. The CDR3 nucleotides are TGTGCCAGTAGTATCGGGACAGCTAACTATGGCTACACCTTC.

The chain carries TRBV11-2 and TRBJ2-5; TRBD2 agrees at 11 bases. The DNA end favors TRBJ2-7, so the J call may be wrong. This CDR3 spans 16 amino acids. Germline assignment: CDR1 SGHAT and CDR2 FQNNGV. CDR3 DNA: TGTGCCAGCAGCCCCCTTAGCGGGAGGGCCTCCTACGAGCAGTACTTC. Its translation: CASSPLSGRASYEQYF.

The J gene is TRBJ1-2, the V gene TRBV5-1, with 8 bases fitting TRBD1. The trim removed 4 bases at V and 9 bases at J, leaving 5 bases unmatched. The germline V gene has CDR1 SGHRS and CDR2 YFSETQ. The CDR3 totals 12 residues. Written as DNA, the CDR3 is TGCGCCAGCAGCCCAGGACAGGGAAGCTACACCTTC. Its translation: CASSPGQGSYTF.

The rearrangement uses TRBV25-1 and TRBJ1-1; TRBD1 is a possible D gene (5 bases). CDR3 length: 13 residues. The V end was cut by 1 base, the J end by 10 bases, with 13 bases between. Germline V lookup: CDR1 MGHDK, CDR2 SYGVNS. Written as DNA, the CDR3 is TGTGCCAGCAGTGAATCTGCAGGGAGGAGAGCTTTCTTT. Residues: CASSESAGRRAFF.